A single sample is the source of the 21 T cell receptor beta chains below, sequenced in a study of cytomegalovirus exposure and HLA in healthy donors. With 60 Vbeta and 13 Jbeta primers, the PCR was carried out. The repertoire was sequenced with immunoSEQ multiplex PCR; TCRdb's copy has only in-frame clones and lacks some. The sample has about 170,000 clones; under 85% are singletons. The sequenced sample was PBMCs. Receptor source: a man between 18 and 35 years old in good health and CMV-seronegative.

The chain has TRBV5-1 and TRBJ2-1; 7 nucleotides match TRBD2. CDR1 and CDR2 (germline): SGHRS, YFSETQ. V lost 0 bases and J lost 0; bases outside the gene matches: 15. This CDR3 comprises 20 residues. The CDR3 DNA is TGCGCCAGCAGCTTGGGAGTAGCTAGCGGAGTTTGGCCCTCCTACAATGAGCAGTTCTTC. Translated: CASSLGVASGVWPSYNEQFF.

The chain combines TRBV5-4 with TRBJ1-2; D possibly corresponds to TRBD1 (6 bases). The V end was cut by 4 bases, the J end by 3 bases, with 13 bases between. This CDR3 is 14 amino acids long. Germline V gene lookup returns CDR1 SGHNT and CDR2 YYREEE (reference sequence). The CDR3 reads CASSLTGSDYGYTF. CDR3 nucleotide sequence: TGTGCCAGCAGCCTTACAGGGTCGGACTATGGCTACACCTTC.

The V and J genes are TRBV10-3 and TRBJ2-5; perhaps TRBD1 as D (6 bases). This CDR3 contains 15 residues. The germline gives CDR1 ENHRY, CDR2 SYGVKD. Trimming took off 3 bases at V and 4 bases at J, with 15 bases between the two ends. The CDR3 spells CAISETQGFGETQYF. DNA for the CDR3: TGTGCCATCAGTGAAACGCAGGGGTTTGGAGAGACCCAGTACTTC.

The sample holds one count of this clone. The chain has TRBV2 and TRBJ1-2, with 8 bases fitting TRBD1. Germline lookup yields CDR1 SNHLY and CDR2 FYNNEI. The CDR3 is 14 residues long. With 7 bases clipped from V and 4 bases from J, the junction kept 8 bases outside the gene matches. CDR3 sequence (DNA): TGTGCCAGCAATCCGGACAGGGAAATCTATGGCTACACCTTC. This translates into CASNPDREIYGYTF. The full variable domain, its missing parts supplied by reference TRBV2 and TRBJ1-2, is EPEVTQTPSHQVTQMGQEVILRCVPISNHLYFYWYRQILGQKVEFLVSFYNNEISEKSEIFDDQFSVERPDGSNFTLKIRSTKLEDSAMYFCASNPDREIYGYTFGSGTRLTVV.

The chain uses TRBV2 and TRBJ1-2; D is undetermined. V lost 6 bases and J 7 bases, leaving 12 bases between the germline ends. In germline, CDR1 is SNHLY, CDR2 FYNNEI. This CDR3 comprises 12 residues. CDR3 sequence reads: CASSWWGVGYTF. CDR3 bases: TGTGCCAGCAGCTGGTGGGGAGTTGGCTACACCTTC. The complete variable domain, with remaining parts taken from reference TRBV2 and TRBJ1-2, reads EPEVTQTPSHQVTQMGQEVILRCVPISNHLYFYWYRQILGQKVEFLVSFYNNEISEKSEIFDDQFSVERPDGSNFTLKIRSTKLEDSAMYFCASSWWGVGYTFGSGTRLTVV.

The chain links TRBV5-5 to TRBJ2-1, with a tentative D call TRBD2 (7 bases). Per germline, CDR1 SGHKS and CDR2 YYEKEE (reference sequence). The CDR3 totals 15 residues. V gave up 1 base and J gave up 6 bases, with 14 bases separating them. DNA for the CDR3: TGTGCCAGCAGCTTGCTTGACGGGGGGCCCAATGAGCAGTTCTTC. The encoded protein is CASSLLDGGPNEQFF.

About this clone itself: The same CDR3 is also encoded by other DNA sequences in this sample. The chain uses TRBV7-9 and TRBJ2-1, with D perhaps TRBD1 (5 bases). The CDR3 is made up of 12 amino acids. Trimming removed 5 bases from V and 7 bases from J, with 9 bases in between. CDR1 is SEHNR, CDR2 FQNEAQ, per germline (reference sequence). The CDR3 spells CASSLTANEQFF. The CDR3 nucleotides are TGTGCCAGCAGCCTGACAGCGAATGAGCAGTTCTTC.

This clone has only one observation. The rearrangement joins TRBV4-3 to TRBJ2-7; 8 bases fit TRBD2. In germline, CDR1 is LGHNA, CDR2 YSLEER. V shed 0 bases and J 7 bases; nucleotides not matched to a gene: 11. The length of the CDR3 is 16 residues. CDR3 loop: CASSQDFRLAYSEQYF. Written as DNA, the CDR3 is TGCGCCAGCAGCCAAGATTTTAGACTAGCGTACTCGGAGCAGTACTTC.

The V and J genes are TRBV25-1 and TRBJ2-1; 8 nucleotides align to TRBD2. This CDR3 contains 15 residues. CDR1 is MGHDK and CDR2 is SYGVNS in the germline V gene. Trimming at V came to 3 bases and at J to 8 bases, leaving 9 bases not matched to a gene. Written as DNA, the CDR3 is TGTGCCAGCAGTGACAGCGGGAGCCCCGGAGATGAGCAGTTCTTC. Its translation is CASSDSGSPGDEQFF.

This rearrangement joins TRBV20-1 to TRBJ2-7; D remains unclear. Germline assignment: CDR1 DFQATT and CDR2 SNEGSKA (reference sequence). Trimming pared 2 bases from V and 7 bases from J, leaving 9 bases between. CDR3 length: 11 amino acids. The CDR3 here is CSARPVLEQYF. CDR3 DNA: TGCAGTGCTAGACCGGTTTTAGAGCAGTACTTC.

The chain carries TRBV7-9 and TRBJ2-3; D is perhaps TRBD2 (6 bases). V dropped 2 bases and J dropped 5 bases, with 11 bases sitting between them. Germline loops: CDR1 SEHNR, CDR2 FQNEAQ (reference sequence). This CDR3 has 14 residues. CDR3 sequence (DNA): TGTGCCAGCAGCTTATGGGGACTTGTAGATACGCAGTATTTT. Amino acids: CASSLWGLVDTQYF.

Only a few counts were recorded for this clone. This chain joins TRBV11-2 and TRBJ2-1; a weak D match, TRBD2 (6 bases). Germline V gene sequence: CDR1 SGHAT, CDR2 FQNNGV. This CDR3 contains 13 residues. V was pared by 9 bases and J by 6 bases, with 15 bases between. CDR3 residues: CASEGRGVNEQFF. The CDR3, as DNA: TGTGCCAGTGAGGGGCGGGGAGTCAATGAGCAGTTCTTC.

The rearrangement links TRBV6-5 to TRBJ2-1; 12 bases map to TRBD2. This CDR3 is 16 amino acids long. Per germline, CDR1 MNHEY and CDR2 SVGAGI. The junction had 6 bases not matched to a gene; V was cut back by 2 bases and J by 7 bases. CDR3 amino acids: CASSYLLAGGLNEQFF. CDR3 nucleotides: TGTGCCAGCAGTTACCTTCTAGCGGGAGGGCTGAATGAGCAGTTCTTC.

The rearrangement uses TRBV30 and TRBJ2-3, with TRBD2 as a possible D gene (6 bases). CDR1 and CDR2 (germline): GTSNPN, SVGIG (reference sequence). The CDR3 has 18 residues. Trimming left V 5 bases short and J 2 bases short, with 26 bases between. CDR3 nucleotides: TGTGCCTGGGGAAGGGAACAGCGGGCAGGGTTTCTCACAGATACGCAGTATTTT. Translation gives CAWGREQRAGFLTDTQYF.

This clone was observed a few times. The CDR3 region is CASSTRDRERHEQFF. The CDR3, as DNA: TGTGCCAGCAGTACCCGGGACAGGGAACGCCATGAGCAGTTCTTC. This chain uses TRBV27 with TRBJ2-1, with 9 bases that match TRBD1. This CDR3 has 15 residues. J gave up 8 bases and V 5 bases, and 10 bases lay outside the gene matches. Germline V CDR1 and CDR2: MNHEY, SMNVEV (reference sequence).

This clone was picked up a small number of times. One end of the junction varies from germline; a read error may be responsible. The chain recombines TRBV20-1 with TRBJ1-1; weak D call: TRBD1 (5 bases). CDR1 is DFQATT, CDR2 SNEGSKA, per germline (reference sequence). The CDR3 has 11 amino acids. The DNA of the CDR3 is TGCAGTGCTAGGGGGCCGCTCCAGAGTCATTTT. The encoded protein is CSARGPLQSHF.

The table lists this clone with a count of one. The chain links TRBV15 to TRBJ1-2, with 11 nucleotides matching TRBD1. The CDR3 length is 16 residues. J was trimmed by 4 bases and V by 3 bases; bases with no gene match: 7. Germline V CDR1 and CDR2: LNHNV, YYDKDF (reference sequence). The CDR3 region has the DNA TGTGCCACCAGCAGGAGGACAGGGGGCTATGCCTATGGCTACACCTTC. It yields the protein CATSRRTGGYAYGYTF.

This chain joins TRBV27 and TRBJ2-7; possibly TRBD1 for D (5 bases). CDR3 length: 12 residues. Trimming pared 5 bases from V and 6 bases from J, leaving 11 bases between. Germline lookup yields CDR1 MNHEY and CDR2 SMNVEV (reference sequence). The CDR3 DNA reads TGTGCCAGCAGTCAGGGTTCACGCGAGCAGTACTTC. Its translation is CASSQGSREQYF.

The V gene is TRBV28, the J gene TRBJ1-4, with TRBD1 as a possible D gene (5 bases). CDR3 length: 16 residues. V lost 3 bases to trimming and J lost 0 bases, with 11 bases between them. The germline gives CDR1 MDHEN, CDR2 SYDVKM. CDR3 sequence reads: CASSFARTPTNEKLFF. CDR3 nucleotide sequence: TGTGCCAGCAGTTTTGCCAGGACACCAACTAATGAAAAACTGTTTTTT.

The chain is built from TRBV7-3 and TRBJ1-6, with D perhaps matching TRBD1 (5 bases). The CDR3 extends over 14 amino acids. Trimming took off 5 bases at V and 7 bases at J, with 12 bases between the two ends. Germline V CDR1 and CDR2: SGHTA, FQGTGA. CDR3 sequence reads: CASSQGLQNSPLHF. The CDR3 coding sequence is TGTGCCAGCAGCCAGGGACTGCAGAATTCACCCCTCCACTTT.

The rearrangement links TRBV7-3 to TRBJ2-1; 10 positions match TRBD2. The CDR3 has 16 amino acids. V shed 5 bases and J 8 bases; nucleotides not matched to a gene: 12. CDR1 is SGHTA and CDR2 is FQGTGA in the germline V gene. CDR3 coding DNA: TGTGCCAGCAGCCCTCACCCGGGACTAGCGAACGATGAGCAGTTCTTC. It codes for CASSPHPGLANDEQFF. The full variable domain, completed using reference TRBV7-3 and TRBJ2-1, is GAGVSQTPSNKVTEKGKYVELRCDPISGHTALYWYRQSLGQGPEFLIYFQGTGAADDSGLPNDRFFAVRPEGSVSTLKIQRTERGDSAVYLCASSPHPGLANDEQFFGPGTRLTVL.